This entry is about one TCR beta chain. The DNA is left out, because the CDR3 cannot be placed on it with certainty; the CDR3 is given as TCRdb lists it. The data derive from a study of PD-L1 blockade in urothelial cancer. This sample's time point: pretreatment peripheral blood. Sequenced by immunoSEQ multiplex PCR; TCRdb stores in-frame clones only, minus some. The table has roughly 95,000 clones, over 75% seen once. The sequence came from a man aged 60-69 years with urothelial cancer. The sequences come from PBMCs, collected around atezolizumab (anti-PD-L1) treatment.

The CDR3 is CASSSSQFGELFF. The rearrangement links TRBV28 to TRBJ2-2; the table's D call TRBD1 went unverified against the DNA. The CDR3 comprises 13 residues, both ends counted. In germline, CDR1 is MDHEN, CDR2 SYDVKM.